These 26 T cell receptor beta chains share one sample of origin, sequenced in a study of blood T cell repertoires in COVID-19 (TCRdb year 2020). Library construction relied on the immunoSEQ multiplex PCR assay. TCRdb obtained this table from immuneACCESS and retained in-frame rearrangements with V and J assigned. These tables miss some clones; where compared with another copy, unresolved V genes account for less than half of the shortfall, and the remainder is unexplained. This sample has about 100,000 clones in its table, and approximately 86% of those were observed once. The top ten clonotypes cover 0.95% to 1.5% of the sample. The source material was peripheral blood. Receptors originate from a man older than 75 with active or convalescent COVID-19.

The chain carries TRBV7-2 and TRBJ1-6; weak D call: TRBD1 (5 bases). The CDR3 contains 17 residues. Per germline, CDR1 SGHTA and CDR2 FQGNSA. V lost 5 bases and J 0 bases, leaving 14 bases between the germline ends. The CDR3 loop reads CASSTHRSGSYNSPLHF. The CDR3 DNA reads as TGTGCCAGCAGCACTCACAGGTCCGGCTCCTATAATTCACCCCTCCACTTT.

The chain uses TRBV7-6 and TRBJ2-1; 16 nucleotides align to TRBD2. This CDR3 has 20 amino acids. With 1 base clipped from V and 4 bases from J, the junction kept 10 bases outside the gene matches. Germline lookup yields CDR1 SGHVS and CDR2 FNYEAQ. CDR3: CASSLGAPGLAGGVYNEQFF. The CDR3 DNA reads TGTGCCAGCAGCTTAGGGGCACCGGGACTAGCGGGAGGGGTTTACAATGAGCAGTTCTTC.

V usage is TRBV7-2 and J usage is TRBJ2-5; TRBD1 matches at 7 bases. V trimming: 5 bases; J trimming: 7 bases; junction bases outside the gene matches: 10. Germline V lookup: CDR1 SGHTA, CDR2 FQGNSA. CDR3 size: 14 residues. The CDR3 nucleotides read TGTGCCAGCAGCACAACAGGGGCCCCAGGGACCCAGTACTTC. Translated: CASSTTGAPGTQYF.

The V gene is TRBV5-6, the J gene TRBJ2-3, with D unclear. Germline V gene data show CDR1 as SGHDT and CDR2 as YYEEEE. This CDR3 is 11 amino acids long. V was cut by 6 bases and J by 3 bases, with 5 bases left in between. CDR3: CASKRTDTQYF. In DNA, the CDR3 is TGTGCCAGCAAGCGAACAGATACGCAGTATTTT.

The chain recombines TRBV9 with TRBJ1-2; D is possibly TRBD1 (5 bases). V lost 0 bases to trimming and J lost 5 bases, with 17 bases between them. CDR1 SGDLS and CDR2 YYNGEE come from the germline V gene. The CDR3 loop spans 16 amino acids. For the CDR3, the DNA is TGTGCCAGCAGCGTAGGGGGCCAGTTGGGGACTTATGGCTACACCTTC. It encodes CASSVGGQLGTYGYTF.

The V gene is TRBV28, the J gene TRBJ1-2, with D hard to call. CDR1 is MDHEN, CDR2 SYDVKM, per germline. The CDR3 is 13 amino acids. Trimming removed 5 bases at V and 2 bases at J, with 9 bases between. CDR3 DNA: TGTGCCAGCAGTCTCAGGTCCAACTATGGCTACACCTTC. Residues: CASSLRSNYGYTF.

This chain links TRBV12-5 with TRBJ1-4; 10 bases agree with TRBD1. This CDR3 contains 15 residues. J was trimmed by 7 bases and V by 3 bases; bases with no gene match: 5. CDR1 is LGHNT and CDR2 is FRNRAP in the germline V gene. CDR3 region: CASGFVGTGVEKLFF. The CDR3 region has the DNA TGTGCTAGTGGTTTTGTTGGGACAGGGGTTGAAAAACTGTTTTTT.

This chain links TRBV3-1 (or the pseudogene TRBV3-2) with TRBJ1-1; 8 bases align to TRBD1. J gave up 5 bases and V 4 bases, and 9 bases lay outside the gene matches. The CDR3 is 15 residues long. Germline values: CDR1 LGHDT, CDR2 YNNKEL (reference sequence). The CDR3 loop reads CASSPTGGGPTEAFF. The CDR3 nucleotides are TGTGCCAGCAGCCCTACAGGGGGTGGTCCGACTGAAGCTTTCTTT.

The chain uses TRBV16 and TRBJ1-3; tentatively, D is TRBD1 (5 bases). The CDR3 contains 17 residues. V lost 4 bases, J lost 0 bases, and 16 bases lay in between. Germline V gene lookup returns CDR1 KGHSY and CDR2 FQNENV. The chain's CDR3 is CASSPPGGTSSGNTIYF. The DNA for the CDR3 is TGTGCCAGCAGCCCCCCGGGGGGAACGAGCTCTGGAAACACCATATATTTT.

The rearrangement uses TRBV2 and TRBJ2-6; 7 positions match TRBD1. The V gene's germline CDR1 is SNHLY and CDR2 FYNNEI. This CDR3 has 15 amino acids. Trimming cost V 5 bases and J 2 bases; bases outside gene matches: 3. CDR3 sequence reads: CASSSDRAGANVLTF. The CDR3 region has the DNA TGTGCCAGCAGTTCTGACAGGGCTGGGGCCAACGTCCTGACTTTC.

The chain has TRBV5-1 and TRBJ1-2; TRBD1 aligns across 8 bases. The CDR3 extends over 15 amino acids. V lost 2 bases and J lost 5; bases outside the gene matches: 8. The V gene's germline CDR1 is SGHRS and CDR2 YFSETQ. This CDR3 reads CASSFSQGGGYGYTF. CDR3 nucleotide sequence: TGCGCCAGCAGCTTCTCACAGGGGGGAGGTTATGGCTACACCTTC. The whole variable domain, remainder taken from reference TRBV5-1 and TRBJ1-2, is KAGVTQTPRYLIKTRGQQVTLSCSPISGHRSVSWYQQTPGQGLQFLFEYFSETQRNKGNFPGRFSGRQFSNSRSEMNVSTLELGDSALYLCASSFSQGGGYGYTFGSGTRLTVV.

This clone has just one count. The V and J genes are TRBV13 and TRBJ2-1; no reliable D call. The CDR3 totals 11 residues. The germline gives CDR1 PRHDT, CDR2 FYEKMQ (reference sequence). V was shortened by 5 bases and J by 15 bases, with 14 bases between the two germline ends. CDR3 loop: CASSNSRSPFF. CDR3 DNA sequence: TGTGCCAGCAGCAATAGTCGTAGTCCGTTCTTC.

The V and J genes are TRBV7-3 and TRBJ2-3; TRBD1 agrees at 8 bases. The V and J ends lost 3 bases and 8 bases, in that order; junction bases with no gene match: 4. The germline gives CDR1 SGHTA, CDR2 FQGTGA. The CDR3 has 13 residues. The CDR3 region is CASSLNRGATQYF. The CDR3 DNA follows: TGTGCCAGCAGCTTGAACAGGGGGGCTACGCAGTATTTT.

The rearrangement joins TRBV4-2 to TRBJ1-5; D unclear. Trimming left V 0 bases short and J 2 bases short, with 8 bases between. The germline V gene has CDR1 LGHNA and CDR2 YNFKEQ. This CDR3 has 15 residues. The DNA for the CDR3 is TGTGCCAGCAGCCAAGATGGGAGGGGCAATCAGCCCCAGCATTTT. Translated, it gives CASSQDGRGNQPQHF.

The CDR3 protein is CASSQELMGQRELFF. CDR3 in DNA: TGTGCCAGCAGCCAAGAACTCATGGGACAAAGGGAGCTGTTTTTT. The V call is TRBV3-1 (or the pseudogene TRBV3-2), the J call TRBJ2-2; D perhaps matches TRBD1 (6 bases). The CDR3 runs to 15 residues. The V gene's germline CDR1 is LGHDT and CDR2 YNNKEL (reference sequence). V lost 0 bases and J 9 bases, leaving 14 bases between the germline ends.

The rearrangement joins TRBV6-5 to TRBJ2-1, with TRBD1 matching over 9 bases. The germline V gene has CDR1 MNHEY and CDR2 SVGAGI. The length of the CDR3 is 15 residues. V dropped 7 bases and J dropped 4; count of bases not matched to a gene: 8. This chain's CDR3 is CASKKDRGFYNEQFF. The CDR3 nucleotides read TGTGCCAGCAAAAAAGACAGGGGGTTTTACAATGAGCAGTTCTTC.

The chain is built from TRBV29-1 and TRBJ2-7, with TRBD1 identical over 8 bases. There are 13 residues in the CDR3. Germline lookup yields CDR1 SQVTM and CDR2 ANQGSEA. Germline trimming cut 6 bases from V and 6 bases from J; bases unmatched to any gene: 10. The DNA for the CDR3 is TGCAGCGTGGGGGTGACAGGGGAACGCGAGCAGTACTTC. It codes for CSVGVTGEREQYF.

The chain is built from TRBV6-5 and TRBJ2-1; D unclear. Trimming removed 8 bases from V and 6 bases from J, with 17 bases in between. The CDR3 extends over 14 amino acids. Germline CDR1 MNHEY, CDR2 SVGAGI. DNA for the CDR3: TGTGCCAGCCGAGACTTCTTCCCCCCCAATGAGCAGTTCTTC. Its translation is CASRDFFPPNEQFF.

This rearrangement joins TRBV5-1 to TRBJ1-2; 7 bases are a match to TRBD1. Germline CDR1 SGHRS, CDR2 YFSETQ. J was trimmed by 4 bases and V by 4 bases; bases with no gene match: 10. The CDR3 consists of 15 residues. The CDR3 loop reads CASSAGQAQAYGYTF. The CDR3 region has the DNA TGCGCCAGCAGCGCCGGACAGGCTCAAGCCTATGGCTACACCTTC.

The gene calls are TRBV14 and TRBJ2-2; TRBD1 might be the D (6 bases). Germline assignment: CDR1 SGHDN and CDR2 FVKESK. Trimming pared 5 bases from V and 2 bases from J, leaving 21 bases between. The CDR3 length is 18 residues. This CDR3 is CASSSLTGFRDNTGELFF. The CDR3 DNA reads TGTGCCAGCAGCTCCTTGACAGGTTTCCGAGATAACACCGGGGAGCTGTTTTTT.

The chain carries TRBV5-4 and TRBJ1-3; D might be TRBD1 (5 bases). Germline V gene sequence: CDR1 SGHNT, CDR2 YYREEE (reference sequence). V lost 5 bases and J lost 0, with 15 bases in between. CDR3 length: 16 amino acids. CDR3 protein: CASSYDRASSGNTIYF. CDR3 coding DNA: TGTGCCAGCAGTTACGACAGAGCCAGCTCTGGAAACACCATATATTTT. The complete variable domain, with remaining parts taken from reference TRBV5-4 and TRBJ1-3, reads ETGVTQSPTHLIKTRGQQVTLRCSSQSGHNTVSWYQQALGQGPQFIFQYYREEENGRGNFPPRFSGLQFPNYSSELNVNALELDDSALYLCASSYDRASSGNTIYFGEGSWLTVV.

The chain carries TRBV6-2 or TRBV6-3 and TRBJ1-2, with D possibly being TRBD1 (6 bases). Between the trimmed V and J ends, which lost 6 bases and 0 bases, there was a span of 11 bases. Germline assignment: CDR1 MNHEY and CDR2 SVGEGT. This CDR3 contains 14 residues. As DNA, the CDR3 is TGTGCCAGCAGCAATGACAGGACTAACTATGGCTACACCTTC. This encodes CASSNDRTNYGYTF.

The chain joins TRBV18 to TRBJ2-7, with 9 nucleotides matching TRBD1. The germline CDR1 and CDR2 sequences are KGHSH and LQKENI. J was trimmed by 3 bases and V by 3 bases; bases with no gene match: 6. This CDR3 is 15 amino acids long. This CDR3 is CASSPTQGAGYEQYF. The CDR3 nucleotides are TGTGCCAGCTCACCTACACAGGGGGCGGGCTACGAGCAGTACTTC.

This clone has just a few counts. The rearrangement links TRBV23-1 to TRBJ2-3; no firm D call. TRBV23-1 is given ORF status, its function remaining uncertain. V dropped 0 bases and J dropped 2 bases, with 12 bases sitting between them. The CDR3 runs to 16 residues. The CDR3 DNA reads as TGCGCCAGCAGTCAATCGGGCCAGGCGCACACAGATACGCAGTATTTT. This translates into CASSQSGQAHTDTQYF.

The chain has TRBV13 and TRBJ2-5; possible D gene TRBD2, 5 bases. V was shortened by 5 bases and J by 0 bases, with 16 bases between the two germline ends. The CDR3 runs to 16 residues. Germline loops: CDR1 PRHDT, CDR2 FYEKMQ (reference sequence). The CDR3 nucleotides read TGTGCCAGCAGCCCAGGTCGGGGTGACTACCAAGAGACCCAGTACTTC. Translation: CASSPGRGDYQETQYF.

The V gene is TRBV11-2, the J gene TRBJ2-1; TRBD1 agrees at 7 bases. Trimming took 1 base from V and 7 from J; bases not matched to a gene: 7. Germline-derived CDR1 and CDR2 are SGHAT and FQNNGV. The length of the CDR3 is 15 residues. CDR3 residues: CASSLGLQQGNEQFF. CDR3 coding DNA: TGTGCCAGCAGCTTAGGGCTACAACAGGGGAATGAGCAGTTCTTC.